This passage covers 31 T cell receptor beta chains from one sample sequenced in a study of metastatic and nonmetastatic thyroid tumors. From the PCR reads, TCRdb re-called clones with MiXCR. The table records around 30,000 clones, approximately 16% of them present only once. All patients reached thyroid surgery having received no treatment beforehand. The sample consisted of blood. The receptors were gathered from a female donor with papillary thyroid cancer or a benign thyroid nodule (not recorded which). Some clones in this sample may be carry-over from other donors' samples.

Details on this clone: Compared with germline, one end of the junction differs, possibly owing to a read error. The V gene is TRBV2, the J gene TRBJ2-7; tentative D call: TRBD2 (5 bases). The CDR3 extends over 15 amino acids. The germline CDR1 and CDR2 sequences are SNHLY and FYNNEI. Here the CDR3 reads CVSGEIAGNSYEQYF. As DNA, the CDR3 is TGTGTCAGCGGTGAGATCGCCGGGAACTCCTACGAGCAGTACTTC.

The sample holds many counts of this clone. This chain joins TRBV20-1 and TRBJ2-5; 8 positions agree with TRBD2. Trimming removed 8 bases from V and 4 bases from J; junction bases left unmatched: 9. CDR3 size: 13 residues. Germline assignment: CDR1 DFQATT and CDR2 SNEGSKA (reference sequence). CDR3 nucleotide sequence: TGCAGTCTTCTAGCGGGCGAGTCAGAGACCCAGTACTTC. Translation: CSLLAGESETQYF.

The V call is TRBV11-2, the J call TRBJ2-7, with D perhaps TRBD1 or TRBD2 (5 bases each). Germline CDR1 is SGHAT and CDR2 is FQNNGV. The CDR3 is 16 amino acids. V shed 4 bases and J shed 2 bases, with 18 bases lying between them. Here the CDR3 reads CASSSPMRDGPYEQYF. Here the CDR3 DNA reads TGTGCCAGCAGCTCCCCCATGAGGGACGGCCCCTACGAGCAGTACTTC. The whole variable domain, filled in from reference TRBV11-2 and TRBJ2-7, reads EAGVAQSPRYKIIEKRQSVAFWCNPISGHATLYWYQQILGQGPKLLIQFQNNGVVDDSQLPKDRFSAERLKGVDSTLKIQPAKLEDSAVYLCASSSPMRDGPYEQYFGPGTRLTVT.

The chain is built from TRBV20-1 and TRBJ2-7, with TRBD2 matching over 9 bases. CDR3 length: 13 residues. V lost 3 bases and J lost 5; bases outside the gene matches: 5. CDR1 is DFQATT and CDR2 is SNEGSKA in the germline V gene (reference sequence). CDR3 nucleotide sequence: TGCAGTGCTAGTGTGACTAGCGGCCACGAGCAGTACTTC. Translated, it gives CSASVTSGHEQYF.

Written as DNA, the CDR3 is TGTGCCAGCAGCCCCAAATACTCCTACGAGCAGTACTTC. Protein product: CASSPKYSYEQYF. V and J are TRBV11-1 and TRBJ2-7; D call uncertain. CDR1 and CDR2 from the germline V gene are SGHAT and FQDESV (reference sequence). This CDR3 contains 13 residues. The V gene lost 5 bases and the J gene lost 0 bases, with 8 bases spanning the gap.

This clone occurred many times. The chain carries TRBV30 and TRBJ1-6; D is unclear. CDR3 length: 14 amino acids. Trimming removed 2 bases from V and 6 bases from J, with 11 bases in between. Germline lookup yields CDR1 GTSNPN and CDR2 SVGIG (reference sequence). The CDR3 reads CAWSLDDFNSPLHF. Here the CDR3 DNA reads TGTGCCTGGAGTTTAGACGATTTTAATTCACCCCTCCACTTT.

This clone was detected ten times or more. V gene TRBV7-3 combines with J gene TRBJ2-3; D not certain. Germline-derived CDR1 and CDR2 are SGHTA and FQGTGA. Deletions cut 5 bases from V and 5 bases from J, with 14 bases between. The CDR3 is made up of 14 amino acids. CDR3 region: CASSPRGFEDTQYF. CDR3 coding DNA: TGTGCCAGCAGCCCTCGTGGGTTCGAAGATACGCAGTATTTT.

This clone appeared a single time. The chain carries TRBV4-2 and TRBJ2-7, with 10 bases matching TRBD2. The V gene's germline CDR1 is LGHNA and CDR2 YNFKEQ. The CDR3 covers 16 residues. V shed 9 bases, J shed 3 bases, and the junction held 14 bases outside the gene matches. The CDR3 reads CASRAALAGDIYEQYF. The CDR3 DNA is TGTGCCAGTCGTGCGGCCCTAGCGGGAGATATCTACGAGCAGTACTTC.

This clone was detected many times. The chain is built from TRBV20-1 and TRBJ2-7; tentatively, D is TRBD1 (5 bases). Germline CDR1 is DFQATT and CDR2 is SNEGSKA (reference sequence). There are 13 residues in the CDR3. V was trimmed by 6 bases and J by 3 bases, leaving 15 bases between them. CDR3: CSALGPGNYEQYF. CDR3 nucleotide sequence: TGCAGTGCGTTGGGGCCAGGAAACTACGAGCAGTACTTC.

This clone was found many times. The chain couples TRBV5-5 to TRBJ2-1; TRBD2 is a possible D gene (5 bases). CDR1 and CDR2 (germline): SGHKS, YYEKEE (reference sequence). CDR3 length equals 14 residues. V dropped 4 bases and J dropped 12 bases, with 20 bases sitting between them. CDR3 DNA sequence: TGTGCCAGCAGCACACAACCTCAACTAGGAGGGCAGTTCTTC. Its translation is CASSTQPQLGGQFF.

This clone was seen at least ten times. The genes are TRBV7-6 and TRBJ2-7; 7 bases are a match to TRBD1. This CDR3 is 12 amino acids long. Germline V lookup: CDR1 SGHVS, CDR2 FNYEAQ. Losses at the gene ends were 4 bases for V and 6 bases for J; bases not matched to a gene: 3. The CDR3 protein is CASSSTGAEQYF. The CDR3 DNA follows: TGTGCCAGCAGCTCCACAGGGGCCGAGCAGTACTTC. Using reference TRBV7-6 and TRBJ2-7 for the parts outside the CDR3, the full variable domain is GAGVSQSPRYKVTKRGQDVALRCDPISGHVSLYWYRQALGQGPEFLTYFNYEAQQDKSGLPNDRFSAERPEGSISTLTIQRTEQRDSAMYRCASSSTGAEQYFGPGTRLTVT.

This clone was detected many times. The chain is built from TRBV20-1 and TRBJ2-1; 9 bases map to TRBD2. Germline CDR1 and CDR2: DFQATT and SNEGSKA (reference sequence). The CDR3 sequence is 17 residues long. With V trimmed by 6 bases and J by 0 bases, 12 bases remained unmatched. The CDR3: CSANIPLAGPSYNEQFF. In nucleotides, the CDR3 is TGCAGTGCCAATATACCCCTAGCGGGACCCTCCTACAATGAGCAGTTCTTC.

As for this clone: Its ends do not fully match the called genes, so a read error is possible. The chain has TRBV5-1 and TRBJ1-5; a possible D gene is TRBD1 (5 bases). The CDR3 has 15 residues. Germline-derived CDR1 and CDR2 are SGHRS and YFSETQ. The CDR3 nucleotides read TGCGCCAGCAGCTTGGATGTAGGGGCGAATCATCCCCAGCATTTT. Protein: CASSLDVGANHPQHF.

This clone was detected many times. The chain uses TRBV6-5 and TRBJ1-2; D is perhaps TRBD1 (6 bases). The V gene's germline CDR1 is MNHEY and CDR2 SVGAGI. CDR3 length: 15 amino acids. Trimming took off 0 bases at V and 7 bases at J, with 15 bases between the two ends. The CDR3: CASSYSWQGIGGYTF. The CDR3 nucleotides read TGTGCCAGCAGTTACTCGTGGCAGGGGATCGGTGGCTACACCTTC.

As concerns this clone: This may be a read error: a much more frequent sequence differs by one nucleotide. The gene calls are TRBV5-6 and TRBJ2-3, with TRBD1 as a possible D gene (6 bases). This CDR3 contains 16 residues. The germline gives CDR1 SGHDT, CDR2 YYEEEE. This chain's CDR3 is CVSSYQTGCLTDTQYF. The CDR3 DNA sequence: TGTGTCAGCAGCTACCAAACAGGGTGCCTCACAGATACGCAGTATTTT.

In this sample, this clone turned up a few times. A read error is possible here, since a much larger clone lies one base away. V is TRBV5-1 and J is TRBJ2-5; 11 bases agree with TRBD2. Germline lookup yields CDR1 SGHRS and CDR2 YFSETQ. This CDR3 has 15 amino acids. CDR3 residues: CASSSTGTSGESQYF. The CDR3 region has the DNA TGCGCCAGCAGCAGTACAGGGACTAGCGGCGAGAGCCAGTACTTC.

At least ten counts were recorded for this clone. The chain joins TRBV7-8 to TRBJ1-5; D not resolved. This CDR3 contains 14 residues. In germline, CDR1 is SGHVS, CDR2 FQNEAQ. V was cut by 3 bases and J by 2 bases, with 8 bases left in between. The CDR3 is CASSFGPRNQPQHF. CDR3 coding DNA: TGTGCCAGCAGCTTTGGCCCTCGCAATCAGCCCCAGCATTTT.

Ten or more counts support this clone. This chain's CDR3 is CASSHGGSPEAFF. The CDR3 DNA reads TGTGCCAGCAGCCACGGTGGATCCCCTGAAGCTTTCTTT. The chain links TRBV3-1 to TRBJ1-1; D is undetermined. This CDR3 is built from 13 residues. V lost 3 bases and J lost 6, with 11 bases in between. CDR1 is LGHDT, CDR2 YNNKEL, per germline (reference sequence).

Turning to this clone: With a much larger clone just one base away, this may be a read error. Other DNA sequences from this sample encode an identical CDR3 as well. This sequence joins TRBV7-7 and TRBJ2-2, with D perhaps TRBD2 (6 bases). The CDR3 has 16 residues. Germline V gene lookup returns CDR1 SSHAT and CDR2 FNYEAQ (reference sequence). Trimming shortened V by 5 bases and J by 5 bases, and 18 bases separated the two germline ends. CDR3 DNA: TGTGCCAGCAGCCTTCAGGGCGGGGCGCGGACCGGGGAGCTGTTTTTT. This encodes CASSLQGGARTGELFF.

This clone showed up many times. The chain couples TRBV6-1 to TRBJ2-1; no reliable D call. This CDR3 has 13 amino acids. Trimming stripped 6 bases from V and 8 bases from J, with 14 bases between. Germline assignment: CDR1 MNHNS and CDR2 SASEGT. CDR3: CASRRSHSDEQFF. The CDR3, as DNA: TGTGCCAGCAGACGAAGCCACAGTGATGAGCAGTTCTTC.

Many counts were recorded for this clone. The V and J genes are TRBV6-4 and TRBJ2-3, with 14 bases that match TRBD2. Germline V gives CDR1 MRHNA, CDR2 SNTAGT. The V and J ends lost 10 bases and 2 bases, in that order; junction bases with no gene match: 14. The CDR3 contains 18 residues. Here the CDR3 DNA reads TGTGCCACCATGGGGGGGACTAGCGGGAGAGTCAACACAGATACGCAGTATTTT. It translates to CATMGGTSGRVNTDTQYF.

This clone was found many times. One base away lies a much larger clone, so this may be a sequencing read error. Other DNA sequences within the sample encode an identical CDR3. The chain links TRBV2 to TRBJ2-1; TRBD1 matches at 7 bases. CDR1 is SNHLY and CDR2 is FYNNEI in the germline V gene. This CDR3 contains 14 residues. The CDR3 sequence: CASSWTGSYNEQFF. DNA for the CDR3: TGCGCCAGCAGTTGGACAGGATCCTACAATGAGCAGTTCTTC.

In this sample, this clone turned up many times. This sequence joins TRBV5-1 and TRBJ2-2, with TRBD1 matching over 7 bases. Germline assignment: CDR1 SGHRS and CDR2 YFSETQ. Trimming removed 2 bases from V and 3 bases from J; junction bases left unmatched: 4. The CDR3 covers 15 residues. CDR3 sequence reads: CASSFGDSYTGELFF. The CDR3 DNA follows: TGCGCCAGCAGCTTCGGGGACAGTTACACCGGGGAGCTGTTTTTT. Using reference TRBV5-1 and TRBJ2-2 for the parts outside the CDR3, the full variable domain is KAGVTQTPRYLIKTRGQQVTLSCSPISGHRSVSWYQQTPGQGLQFLFEYFSETQRNKGNFPGRFSGRQFSNSRSEMNVSTLELGDSALYLCASSFGDSYTGELFFGEGSRLTVL.

The table lists this clone with a few counts. This sequence may be a read error, since a much larger clone differs from it by one base. The rearrangement joins TRBV28 to TRBJ2-7; 8 bases agree with TRBD2. This CDR3 is built from 15 residues. CDR1 MDHEN and CDR2 SYDVKM come from the germline V gene. The CDR3 is CASSSRSGGQDEQYF. Written as DNA, the CDR3 is TGTGCCAGCAGTTCGAGATCGGGAGGGCAAGACGAGCAGTATTTC. The variable domain in full, with the rest retrieved from reference TRBV28 and TRBJ2-7, is DVKVTQSSRYLVKRTGEKVFLECVQDMDHENMFWYRQDPGLGLRLIYFSYDVKMKEKGDIPEGYSVSREKKERFSLILESASTNQTSMYLCASSSRSGGQDEQYFGPGTRLTVT.

This clone was picked up many times. This chain connects TRBV7-6 to TRBJ2-3, with no clear D. Per the germline V gene, CDR1 is SGHVS and CDR2 is FNYEAQ. With 2 bases removed from V and 2 bases from J, the gap between germline ends came to 5 bases. The CDR3 totals 13 residues. The CDR3 sequence is CASSLNPTDTQYF. For the CDR3, the DNA is TGTGCCAGCAGCTTAAACCCCACAGATACGCAGTATTTT. Complete variable domain (other parts from reference TRBV7-6 and TRBJ2-3): GAGVSQSPRYKVTKRGQDVALRCDPISGHVSLYWYRQALGQGPEFLTYFNYEAQQDKSGLPNDRFSAERPEGSISTLTIQRTEQRDSAMYRCASSLNPTDTQYFGPGTRLTVL.

This clone was seen at least ten times. This rearrangement joins TRBV25-1 to TRBJ2-1; perhaps D is TRBD1 or TRBD2 (5 bases each). The CDR3 consists of 13 residues. The V end was cut by 3 bases, the J end by 8 bases, with 11 bases between. The germline V gene encodes CDR1 MGHDK and CDR2 SYGVNS. The CDR3 coding sequence is TGTGCCAGCAGTGACTTCCAGGGACATGAGCAGTTCTTC. Its translation: CASSDFQGHEQFF.

This clone was seen ten or more times. The rearrangement uses TRBV27 and TRBJ1-6; 9 positions agree with TRBD1. The germline V gene encodes CDR1 MNHEY and CDR2 SMNVEV (reference sequence). Unmatched junction bases numbered 13, after V lost 2 bases and J lost 14 bases. The CDR3 length is 16 residues. The CDR3 nucleotides are TGTGCCAGCAGTTTAATCCGCGGGACAGGGCTTATAGCCCTCCACTTT. Translated: CASSLIRGTGLIALHF.

This clone was counted at least ten times. V is TRBV11-3 and J is TRBJ2-5; D might be TRBD2 (6 bases). The germline CDR1 and CDR2 sequences are SGHNT and YENEEA. This CDR3 comprises 14 residues. V was clipped by 2 bases and J by 5 bases, with 12 bases between them. The CDR3 DNA is TGTGCCAGCAGCTTATACGGGAGAATTGAGACCCAGTACTTC. Its translation: CASSLYGRIETQYF.

Comment on this clone: Given the absence of the conserved phenylalanine or tryptophan at the CDR3 end, a read error is likely. DNA for the CDR3: TGTGCCAGCAGTGGTGGGGGTAGTGGAGAGACCCAGTACCCC. Translating it yields CASSGGGSGETQYP. V gene TRBV2 combines with J gene TRBJ2-5; D assignment may be TRBD1 or TRBD2 (5 bases each). Trimming stripped 4 bases from V and 4 bases from J, with 13 bases between. The CDR3 has 14 residues. Germline assignment: CDR1 SNHLY and CDR2 FYNNEI.

This clone was detected ten times or more. The chain is built from TRBV12-3 or TRBV12-4 and TRBJ1-3; 7 bases are a match to TRBD1. This CDR3 comprises 14 residues. V trimming: 8 bases; J trimming: 6 bases; junction bases outside the gene matches: 10. The CDR3 sequence: CASLETGDENTIYF. The DNA for the CDR3 is TGTGCCAGCCTCGAAACAGGGGACGAAAACACCATATATTTT.

This clone has ten or more counts. The genes are TRBV5-4 and TRBJ2-7, with 13 bases that match TRBD2. CDR1 and CDR2 from the germline V gene are SGHNT and YYREEE (reference sequence). Unmatched junction bases numbered 5, after V lost 4 bases and J lost 1 base. This CDR3 is 16 amino acids long. The CDR3, as DNA: TGTGCCAGCAGCCCGGGACTAGCGGGAAGGTCCTACGAGCAGTACTTC. Amino acid sequence: CASSPGLAGRSYEQYF.